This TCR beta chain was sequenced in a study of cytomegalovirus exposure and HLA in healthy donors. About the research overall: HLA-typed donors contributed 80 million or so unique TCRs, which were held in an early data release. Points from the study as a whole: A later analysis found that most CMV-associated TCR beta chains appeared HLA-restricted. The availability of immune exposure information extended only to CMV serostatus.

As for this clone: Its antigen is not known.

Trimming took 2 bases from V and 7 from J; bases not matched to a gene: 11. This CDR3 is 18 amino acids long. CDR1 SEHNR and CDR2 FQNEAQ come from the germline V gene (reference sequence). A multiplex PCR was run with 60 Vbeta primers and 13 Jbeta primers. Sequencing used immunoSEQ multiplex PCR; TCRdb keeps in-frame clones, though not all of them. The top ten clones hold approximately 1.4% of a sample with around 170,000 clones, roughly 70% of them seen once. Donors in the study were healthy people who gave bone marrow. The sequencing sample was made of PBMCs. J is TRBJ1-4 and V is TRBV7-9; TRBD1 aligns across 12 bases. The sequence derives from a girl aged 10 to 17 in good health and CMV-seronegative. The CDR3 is CASSLRMGQGARGEKLFF. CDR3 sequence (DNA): TGTGCCAGCAGCTTAAGGATGGGACAGGGGGCGCGCGGTGAAAAACTGTTTTTT.